This entry lists 30 T cell receptor beta chains sequenced from one sample in a study of control samples from healthy donors and cancer patients. The method was immunoSEQ multiplex PCR; TCRdb's version includes in-frame clones alone and lacks a portion of them. The sample yields 390,000 or so clones, 80% to 95% seen once. What was sequenced was PBMCs. These receptor sequences come from a man in his forties with head and neck cancer.

CDR3 amino acids: CASSSLSPASTDTQYF. Here the CDR3 DNA reads TGTGCCAGCAGTTCTTTATCACCCGCTAGCACAGATACGCAGTATTTT. The chain links TRBV28 to TRBJ2-3; no definite D call. CDR1 is MDHEN and CDR2 is SYDVKM in the germline V gene. Trimming shortened V by 4 bases and J by 0 bases, and 14 bases separated the two germline ends. The CDR3 covers 16 residues.

V gene TRBV5-1 combines with J gene TRBJ1-1; 10 positions match TRBD1. V shed 4 bases and J 1 base; nucleotides not matched to a gene: 4. The germline V gene has CDR1 SGHRS and CDR2 YFSETQ. The CDR3 contains 15 residues. CDR3 sequence reads: CASSPGTGANTEAFF. In DNA form, the CDR3 reads TGCGCCAGCAGCCCCGGGACAGGGGCGAACACTGAAGCTTTCTTT.

The genes are TRBV11-2 and TRBJ2-7; a weak D match, TRBD1 (7 bases). Germline V gene lookup returns CDR1 SGHAT and CDR2 FQNNGV. The CDR3 spans 15 residues. Between the trimmed V and J ends, which lost 2 bases and 5 bases, there was a span of 16 bases. The CDR3 loop reads CASSLLGQGGHEQYF. The CDR3, as DNA: TGTGCCAGCAGCTTACTCGGGCAGGGGGGACACGAGCAGTACTTC.

The chain combines TRBV4-3 with TRBJ1-3; no clear D gene. Germline lookup yields CDR1 LGHNA and CDR2 YSLEER. This CDR3 region has 15 residues. V lost 2 bases to trimming and J lost 1 base, with 9 bases between them. The CDR3 bases are TGCGCCAGCAGCCAAAACAGTTGGTCTGGAAACACCATATATTTT. Translation: CASSQNSWSGNTIYF.

V and J are TRBV6-4 and TRBJ2-3; 9 bases align to TRBD1. Trimming took 3 bases from V and 4 from J; bases not matched to a gene: 11. This CDR3 has 17 amino acids. Germline V gene sequence: CDR1 MRHNA, CDR2 SNTAGT. As DNA, the CDR3 is TGTGCCAGCAGTGAAGGATTGGACAGGGGAAGGGCAGATACGCAGTATTTT. Translating gives CASSEGLDRGRADTQYF.

This sequence joins TRBV6-2 or TRBV6-3 and TRBJ2-5, with D perhaps matching TRBD1 or TRBD2 (5 bases each). The CDR3 loop spans 15 amino acids. Germline V gene data show CDR1 as MNHEY and CDR2 as SVGEGT. Deletions cut 2 bases from V and 4 bases from J, with 14 bases between. CDR3: CASSYGQGPGETQYF. The CDR3 bases are TGTGCCAGCAGTTACGGGCAGGGACCCGGAGAGACCCAGTACTTC.

The sample holds one count of this clone. In nucleotides, the CDR3 is TGTGCCAGCAGCCAAGCCCTGCGGTTGGGCTCTGAAGCTTTCTTT. The encoded protein is CASSQALRLGSEAFF. The chain combines TRBV3-1 (or the pseudogene TRBV3-2) with TRBJ1-1; D not resolved. V lost 1 base to trimming and J lost 6 bases, with 15 bases between them. Per germline, CDR1 LGHDT and CDR2 YNNKEL (reference sequence). The CDR3 is 15 amino acids.

The chain employs TRBV5-1 and TRBJ2-1; no definite D call. The CDR3 spans 14 residues. In germline, CDR1 is SGHRS, CDR2 YFSETQ. V shed 2 bases and J shed 2 bases, with 8 bases lying between them. This CDR3 is CASSLVEAYNEQFF. In DNA form, the CDR3 reads TGCGCCAGCAGCTTAGTTGAAGCCTACAATGAGCAGTTCTTC.

The chain couples TRBV4-1 to TRBJ2-1; 9 nucleotides line up with TRBD2. Unmatched junction bases numbered 8, after V lost 0 bases and J lost 5 bases. The CDR3 is 17 residues long. CDR1 is MGHRA and CDR2 is YSYEKL in the germline V gene. CDR3 nucleotides: TGCGCCAGCAGCCAAGACTCCGAGGGACTAGCCAACAATGAGCAGTTCTTC. It is translated as CASSQDSEGLANNEQFF.

The chain employs TRBV2 and TRBJ2-7; 7 nucleotides align to TRBD2. The CDR3 contains 16 residues. J was trimmed by 4 bases and V by 5 bases; bases with no gene match: 14. Germline V gene lookup returns CDR1 SNHLY and CDR2 FYNNEI. CDR3 residues: CASSPPVGLAAYEQYF. The CDR3 DNA sequence: TGTGCCAGCAGTCCTCCGGTGGGGCTAGCGGCTTACGAGCAGTACTTC.

This chain links TRBV5-4 with TRBJ1-6, with TRBD1 matching 7 bases. Trimming at V came to 4 bases and at J to 14 bases, leaving 9 bases not matched to a gene. Germline V gene sequence: CDR1 SGHNT, CDR2 YYREEE (reference sequence). The CDR3 runs 13 residues. For the CDR3, the DNA is TGTGCCAGCAGCCTCAGGGGGGCGCTCGCCCTCCACTTT. Amino acid sequence: CASSLRGALALHF.

DNA for the CDR3: TGCGCCAGCAGCAGAGGGATTAGCGGGAGGGCCTTGAGGTCGGTCTACGAGCAGTACTTC. Amino acid sequence: CASSRGISGRALRSVYEQYF. The chain uses TRBV4-1 and TRBJ2-7; the match to TRBD2 covers 11 bases. The CDR3 is 20 amino acids. With 5 bases clipped from V and 3 bases from J, the junction kept 21 bases outside the gene matches. The germline CDR1 and CDR2 sequences are MGHRA and YSYEKL.

The rearrangement uses TRBV28 and TRBJ1-6; D remains ambiguous. The CDR3 loop spans 16 amino acids. Trimming left V 2 bases short and J 9 bases short, with 17 bases between. Germline V CDR1 and CDR2: MDHEN, SYDVKM. The CDR3 sequence is CASSLEGFVSSSPLHF. The CDR3 region has the DNA TGTGCCAGCAGTTTAGAAGGGTTCGTTAGTAGTTCACCCCTCCACTTT.

The chain carries TRBV19 and TRBJ1-6; no clear D gene. Germline CDR1 and CDR2: LNHDA and SQIVND (reference sequence). V lost 6 bases to trimming and J lost 15 bases, with 15 bases between them. CDR3 length equals 12 residues. CDR3 in DNA: TGTGCCAGTAGCCGGTGGACGGACCACCTCCACTTT. Translating gives CASSRWTDHLHF.

Regarding this clone: One end of the junction is discordant with germline, which a read error may explain. The V call is TRBV6-5, the J call TRBJ1-3, with D hard to call. This CDR3 region has 14 residues. The germline V gene has CDR1 MNHEY and CDR2 SVGAGI. The CDR3 here is CASSDSPAENTIYF. DNA for the CDR3: TGTGCCAGCAGTGACTCCCCAGCTGAAAACACCATATATTTT.

Only one count was recorded for this clone. The genes are TRBV9 and TRBJ2-2; possible D gene TRBD2, 6 bases. CDR3 length equals 18 residues. V shed 4 bases and J shed 4 bases, with 23 bases lying between them. Germline assignment: CDR1 SGDLS and CDR2 YYNGEE. The CDR3 DNA follows: TGTGCCAGCAGCCCCAGACGGTTGGCGGGGTTAGCCACCGGGGAGCTGTTTTTT. Amino acid sequence: CASSPRRLAGLATGELFF.

The chain has TRBV2 and TRBJ1-4; tentatively, D is TRBD1 (6 bases). Germline CDR1 and CDR2: SNHLY and FYNNEI. This CDR3 has 17 residues. Trimming left V 5 bases short and J 0 bases short, with 16 bases between. The CDR3 reads CASSPAAGAATNEKLFF. DNA for the CDR3: TGTGCCAGCAGTCCCGCCGCAGGGGCTGCAACTAATGAAAAACTGTTTTTT. The variable domain in full, with the rest retrieved from reference TRBV2 and TRBJ1-4, is EPEVTQTPSHQVTQMGQEVILRCVPISNHLYFYWYRQILGQKVEFLVSFYNNEISEKSEIFDDQFSVERPDGSNFTLKIRSTKLEDSAMYFCASSPAAGAATNEKLFFGSGTQLSVL.

This rearrangement joins TRBV10-3 to TRBJ1-1; D is perhaps TRBD1 (5 bases). Germline assignment: CDR1 ENHRY and CDR2 SYGVKD. This CDR3 region has 13 residues. Trimming stripped 3 bases from V and 5 bases from J, with 10 bases between. The CDR3 region is CAISDQGGTEAFF. The CDR3 region has the DNA TGTGCCATCAGTGATCAGGGTGGGACTGAAGCTTTCTTT.

In this sample, this clone turned up once. The rearrangement joins TRBV3-1 (or the pseudogene TRBV3-2) to TRBJ1-1; TRBD1 might be the D (6 bases). The V end was cut by 0 bases, the J end by 1 base, with 12 bases between. Germline V gives CDR1 LGHDT, CDR2 YNNKEL (reference sequence). The CDR3 length is 16 residues. The DNA for the CDR3 is TGTGCCAGCAGCCAAGATTTGGGGGGCGGGAACACTGAAGCTTTCTTT. This codes for CASSQDLGGGNTEAFF.

The chain recombines TRBV2 with TRBJ2-2, with 11 bases that match TRBD1. CDR3 length: 12 residues. V was pared by 3 bases and J by 12 bases, with 0 bases of the junction left unmatched. Germline V CDR1 and CDR2: SNHLY, FYNNEI. CDR3 DNA sequence: TGTGCCAGCAGTGAGGACAGGGGGCAGCTGTTTTTT. It yields the protein CASSEDRGQLFF. The full variable domain, in which reference TRBV2 and TRBJ2-2 provide the parts outside the CDR3, is EPEVTQTPSHQVTQMGQEVILRCVPISNHLYFYWYRQILGQKVEFLVSFYNNEISEKSEIFDDQFSVERPDGSNFTLKIRSTKLEDSAMYFCASSEDRGQLFFGEGSRLTVL.

V and J are TRBV7-2 and TRBJ2-7, with D maybe TRBD2 (6 bases). Germline CDR1 SGHTA, CDR2 FQGNSA. The CDR3 runs 15 residues. The V and J ends lost 2 bases and 2 bases respectively, with 13 bases between them. The DNA of the CDR3 is TGTGCCAGCAGCTTAACAGGAGGGTTTACCTACGAGCAGTACTTC. Translation gives CASSLTGGFTYEQYF.

This clone was found once. The chain links TRBV3-1 (or the pseudogene TRBV3-2) to TRBJ2-7; 12 bases agree with TRBD2. The CDR3 extends over 15 amino acids. V lost 4 bases and J lost 5; bases outside the gene matches: 6. Germline V gene data show CDR1 as LGHDT and CDR2 as YNNKEL (reference sequence). CDR3 DNA sequence: TGTGCCAGCAGCCCGATACTAGCGGGAGGCCACGAGCAGTACTTC. Encoded protein: CASSPILAGGHEQYF.

The chain links TRBV24-1 to TRBJ1-5, with 8 bases that match TRBD1. In germline, CDR1 is KGHDR, CDR2 SFDVKD. The CDR3 extends over 14 amino acids. With V trimmed by 7 bases and J by 5 bases, 6 bases remained unmatched. The CDR3 region is CATSMTGAHQPQHF. The CDR3 DNA reads TGTGCCACCAGCATGACAGGGGCTCATCAGCCCCAGCATTTT.

This chain connects TRBV3-1 (or the pseudogene TRBV3-2) to TRBJ2-7; 10 bases align to TRBD2. The CDR3 length is 15 residues. The V segment lost 5 bases and the J segment 3 bases; nucleotides outside the gene matches: 7. CDR1 is LGHDT and CDR2 is YNNKEL in the germline V gene (reference sequence). CDR3 region: CASSFSGRRGYEQYF. CDR3 DNA: TGTGCCAGCAGCTTTAGCGGGAGGAGGGGCTACGAGCAGTACTTC.

The V call is TRBV2, the J call TRBJ1-2, with 9 bases that match TRBD1. The CDR3 runs to 15 residues. The junction had 4 bases not matched to a gene; V was cut back by 4 bases and J by 1 base. Germline assignment: CDR1 SNHLY and CDR2 FYNNEI. The CDR3 region is CASSVGQGVNYGYTF. The DNA for the CDR3 is TGTGCCAGCAGTGTGGGACAGGGAGTTAACTATGGCTACACCTTC.

The rearrangement links TRBV7-2 to TRBJ1-5; D unclear. The CDR3 length is 14 residues. Germline V gene sequence: CDR1 SGHTA, CDR2 FQGNSA. Trimming removed 1 base at V and 0 bases at J, with 4 bases between. The CDR3 is CASSLDYSNQPQHF. The CDR3, as DNA: TGTGCCAGCAGCTTAGATTATAGCAATCAGCCCCAGCATTTT.

The chain is built from TRBV7-2 and TRBJ1-5, with D perhaps matching TRBD1 (5 bases). This CDR3 contains 13 residues. The V end was cut by 1 base, the J end by 8 bases, with 9 bases between. Germline CDR1 is SGHTA and CDR2 is FQGNSA. CDR3 sequence reads: CASSLDRKEPQHF. The CDR3, as DNA: TGTGCCAGCAGCTTAGACAGGAAAGAGCCCCAGCATTTT.

The CDR3 loop reads CASSFGGSGNQPQHF. DNA of the CDR3: TGTGCCAGCAGCTTTGGGGGTTCGGGGAATCAGCCCCAGCATTTT. The V and J genes are TRBV7-2 and TRBJ1-5; the D gene is possibly TRBD1 (5 bases). The CDR3 consists of 15 residues. Germline V gives CDR1 SGHTA, CDR2 FQGNSA. V was shortened by 3 bases and J by 4 bases, with 13 bases between the two germline ends.

CDR3 loop: CASSLYGQGMNTEAFF. The CDR3 DNA is TGTGCCAGCAGTTTGTACGGACAGGGGATGAACACTGAAGCTTTCTTT. The J gene is TRBJ1-1, the V gene TRBV28, with 9 positions matching TRBD1. CDR1 MDHEN and CDR2 SYDVKM come from the germline V gene. CDR3 length: 16 residues. With 3 bases clipped from V and 0 bases from J, the junction kept 5 bases outside the gene matches.

The rearrangement uses TRBV7-8 and TRBJ2-7, with D tentatively TRBD2 (6 bases). The V gene lost 7 bases and the J gene lost 0 bases, with 16 bases spanning the gap. This CDR3 contains 15 residues. CDR1 SGHVS and CDR2 FQNEAQ come from the germline V gene. The CDR3 loop is CASIGGRLVSYEQYF. For the CDR3, the DNA is TGTGCCAGCATCGGGGGTCGACTAGTCTCCTACGAGCAGTACTTC.